This T cell receptor (beta chain) was sequenced in a study of patients and donors after allogeneic stem cell transplantation. TCRdb re-called the RT-PCR reads with MiXCR, one entry per CDR3 protein. The repertoire has approximately 38,000 distinct CDR3 sequences, roughly 30% of them found once; the top ten carry about 78%. The junction had 11 bases not matched to a gene; V was cut back by 4 bases and J by 4 bases. The germline V gene has CDR1 MDHEN and CDR2 SYDVKM. This CDR3 region has 17 residues. This clonotype was observed once. This rearrangement joins TRBV28 to TRBJ2-3; 10 bases are a match to TRBD1. Material: blood, either unsorted or a sorted T cell fraction (not recorded which). The receptor's source is a human donor who was either an allogeneic HSCT recipient or a stem cell or donor lymphocyte infusion donor (not recorded which). It is not recorded whose cells these are; they may come from a transplant donor. The CDR3 loop reads CASSSPFGQGDADTQYF. CDR3 sequence (DNA): TGTGCCAGCAGTTCACCGTTCGGACAGGGGGACGCAGATACGCAGTATTTT.